The entry that follows covers one T cell receptor beta chain sequence. Its antigen is still unknown. These data originate in a study of shared clonotypes between healthy human individuals. As for the study in general: Per donor, CD8 memory used one plate, CD8 naive used two, CD4 memory used three and CD4 naive used three.

The trim removed 6 bases at V and 1 base at J, leaving 5 bases unmatched. Per germline, CDR1 MDHEN and CDR2 SYDVKM. The CDR3 is made up of 14 amino acids. Method: immunoSEQ multiplex PCR; TCRdb's copy keeps in-frame clones and lacks some. The table includes roughly 640,000 clones, about 97% detected once. Findings and caveats of the study: Limitation of the genetic and exposure-history diversity represented came from the few donors.

Sequencing was performed on naive CD4+ T cells sorted from blood. Subset defined: CD45RA+ positively selected. The TCR comes from a woman aged 25 to 39 in good health. The chain has TRBV28 and TRBJ1-1; 7 bases agree with TRBD1. As DNA, the CDR3 is TGTGCCAGCAGCCGAGGGGGCTCGAACACTGAAGCTTTCTTT. It is translated as CASSRGGSNTEAFF.